In this sample, the clone carrying this TCR beta chain turned up a few times. With 2 bases removed from V and 3 bases from J, the gap between germline ends came to 11 bases. The CDR3 totals 14 residues. Per germline, CDR1 SGHDT and CDR2 YYEEEE. This sample was included in a study of patients and donors after allogeneic stem cell transplantation. In TCRdb, the RT-PCR reads were re-called with MiXCR into one record per CDR3 protein. The sample yields about 960,000 distinct CDR3 sequences, around 17% seen once. This receptor was identified in a human donor who was either an allogeneic HSCT recipient or a stem cell or donor lymphocyte infusion donor (not recorded which). It is not recorded whose cells these are; they may come from a transplant donor. The chain combines TRBV5-6 with TRBJ1-1; D gene uncertain. Sequencing was carried out using blood, either unsorted or a sorted T cell fraction (not recorded which). The CDR3 region has the DNA TGTGCCAGCAGCTTTTGGGGATCGGACACTGAAGCTTTCTTT. This sequence encodes CASSFWGSDTEAFF.